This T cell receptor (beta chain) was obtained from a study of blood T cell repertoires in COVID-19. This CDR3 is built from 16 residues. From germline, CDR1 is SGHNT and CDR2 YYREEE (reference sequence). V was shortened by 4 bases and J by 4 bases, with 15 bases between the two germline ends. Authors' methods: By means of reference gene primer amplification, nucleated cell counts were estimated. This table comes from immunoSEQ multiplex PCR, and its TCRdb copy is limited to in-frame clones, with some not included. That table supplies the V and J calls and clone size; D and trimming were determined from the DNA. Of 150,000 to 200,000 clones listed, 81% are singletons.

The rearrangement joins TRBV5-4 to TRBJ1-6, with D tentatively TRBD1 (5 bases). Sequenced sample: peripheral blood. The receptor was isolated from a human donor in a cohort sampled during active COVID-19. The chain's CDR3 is CASSPWGGFYNSPLHF. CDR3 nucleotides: TGTGCCAGCAGCCCCTGGGGGGGGTTTTATAATTCACCCCTCCACTTT.